Listed below are T cell receptor beta chains from one sample, sequenced in a study of blood T cell repertoires in COVID-19. Data came from immunoSEQ multiplex PCR; TCRdb stores just in-frame clones and leaves some out. The table has 400,000 to 550,000 clones, approximately 90% seen once; the top ten hold about 4.5%. Sample: peripheral blood. The receptors were gathered from a woman aged 25 to 45 with acute or convalescent COVID-19. CDR3s include the opening cysteine and the closing phenylalanine or tryptophan. The D gene is left open where the match is weak. The size field is filled for only some rows; it gives once, few, many or a size class.

j_call: TRBJ2-3
clone_size: -
v_call: TRBV11-2
d_call: -
cdr3_nt: TGTGCCAGCAGCTTAGAACGTAGAAATACGCAGTATTTT
cdr3_aa: CASSLERRNTQYF

j_call: TRBJ1-6
clone_size: -
v_call: TRBV6-5
d_call: TRBD1
cdr3_nt: TGTGCCAGCCGGAACGGACAGGGGCGGAATTCACCCCTCCACTTT
cdr3_aa: CASRNGQGRNSPLHF

j_call: TRBJ1-5
clone_size: -
v_call: TRBV25-1
d_call: -
cdr3_nt: TGTGCCAGCAGTGATGGGAGGGGCAATCAGCCCCAGCATTTT
cdr3_aa: CASSDGRGNQPQHF

j_call: TRBJ2-1
clone_size: -
v_call: TRBV7-9
d_call: -
cdr3_nt: TGTGCCAGCAGCTCTATCCTCTCCTCCCGGGCCTACAATGAGCAGTTCTTC
cdr3_aa: CASSSILSSRAYNEQFF

j_call: TRBJ2-3
clone_size: -
v_call: TRBV7-2
d_call: -
cdr3_nt: TGTGCCAGCAGCTTAAATGATGATCGGGATACGCAGTATTTT
cdr3_aa: CASSLNDDRDTQYF

j_call: TRBJ2-2
clone_size: -
v_call: TRBV9
d_call: -
cdr3_nt: TGTGCCAGCAGCGCGGAGGGTATCGACACCGGGGAGCTGTTTTTT
cdr3_aa: CASSAEGIDTGELFF

j_call: TRBJ2-5
clone_size: -
v_call: TRBV11-2
d_call: TRBD1
cdr3_nt: TGTGCCAGCAGCTTAAGGACAGGAGGTCAAGAGACCCAGTACTTC
cdr3_aa: CASSLRTGGQETQYF

j_call: TRBJ2-6
clone_size: -
v_call: TRBV18
d_call: TRBD1
cdr3_nt: TGTGCCAGCTCACCAAATACCGGGACAGGAAGCTCTGGGGCCAACGTCCTGACTTTC
cdr3_aa: CASSPNTGTGSSGANVLTF

j_call: TRBJ1-1
clone_size: -
v_call: TRBV19
d_call: -
cdr3_nt: TGTGCCAGTAGTATAGATCTTGGAGGGGATCCATTTGAAGCTTTCTTT
cdr3_aa: CASSIDLGGDPFEAFF

j_call: TRBJ1-1
clone_size: -
v_call: TRBV28
d_call: -
cdr3_nt: TGTGCCAGCAGTTTTGGGGGGATGAACACTGAAGCTTTCTTT
cdr3_aa: CASSFGGMNTEAFF

j_call: TRBJ2-7
clone_size: -
v_call: TRBV7-8
d_call: -
cdr3_nt: TGTGCCAGCAGCTACGGGGTCCCCTACGAGCAGTACTTC
cdr3_aa: CASSYGVPYEQYF

j_call: TRBJ2-5
clone_size: -
v_call: TRBV4-1
d_call: TRBD2
cdr3_nt: TGCGCCAGCAGCCAAGCGGCTAGCGGGGGGCAGGTAGGAGAGACCCAGTACTTC
cdr3_aa: CASSQAASGGQVGETQYF

j_call: TRBJ2-7
clone_size: -
v_call: TRBV28
d_call: TRBD1
cdr3_nt: TGTGCCAGCAGTTTAGGGGGGACAGGGACGGACGAGCAGTACTTC
cdr3_aa: CASSLGGTGTDEQYF

j_call: TRBJ2-1
clone_size: once
v_call: TRBV7-2
d_call: TRBD2
cdr3_nt: TGTGCCAGCAGCTTAGACCGGGGGGGGGTCAATGAGCAGTTCTTC
cdr3_aa: CASSLDRGGVNEQFF

j_call: TRBJ2-1
clone_size: -
v_call: TRBV7-3
d_call: -
cdr3_nt: TGTGCCAGCAGCGTGGACAGAGACAATGAGCAGTTCTTC
cdr3_aa: CASSVDRDNEQFF

j_call: TRBJ1-6
clone_size: -
v_call: TRBV6-5
d_call: TRBD1
cdr3_nt: TGTGCCAGCACCTGGACAGGGGGTTATTCACCCCTCCACTTT
cdr3_aa: CASTWTGGYSPLHF

j_call: TRBJ1-5
clone_size: -
v_call: TRBV30
d_call: TRBD1
cdr3_nt: TGTGCCTGGAGTGGGCCATCAGGGGGTAGCAATCAGCCCCAGCATTTT
cdr3_aa: CAWSGPSGGSNQPQHF

j_call: TRBJ1-6
clone_size: -
v_call: TRBV3-1/TRBV3-2
d_call: TRBD1
cdr3_nt: TGTGCCAGCAGCAAAGGGACAGGGAACTCACCCCTCCACTTT
cdr3_aa: CASSKGTGNSPLHF

j_call: TRBJ2-4
clone_size: -
v_call: TRBV21-1
d_call: -
cdr3_nt: TGTGCCAGCAGCAAAGGGGCCAGGGGGAGAGGCAAAAACATTCAGTACTTC
cdr3_aa: CASSKGARGRGKNIQYF

j_call: TRBJ2-3
clone_size: -
v_call: TRBV5-1
d_call: TRBD2
cdr3_nt: TGCGCCAGCAGCCTTGGACTAGCGGGTGACCTAGATACGCAGTATTTT
cdr3_aa: CASSLGLAGDLDTQYF

j_call: TRBJ2-7
clone_size: -
v_call: TRBV5-1
d_call: TRBD1
cdr3_nt: TGCGCCAGCAGCCCCACCGGGACAGGGGGCATCTACGAGCAGTACTTC
cdr3_aa: CASSPTGTGGIYEQYF

j_call: TRBJ1-2
clone_size: -
v_call: TRBV5-1
d_call: -
cdr3_nt: TGCGCCAGCAGCTTTTCTGCGGGGACGTATGGCTACACCTTC
cdr3_aa: CASSFSAGTYGYTF

j_call: TRBJ2-1
clone_size: -
v_call: TRBV7-8
d_call: -
cdr3_nt: TGTGCCAGCAGCTTAGCGGGATTGTTGACAGTCCGAGGAGATGAGCAGTTCTTC
cdr3_aa: CASSLAGLLTVRGDEQFF

j_call: TRBJ1-1
clone_size: -
v_call: TRBV19
d_call: -
cdr3_nt: TGTGCCAGTAGTTCAGGGAGGTTGAACACTGAAGCTTTCTTT
cdr3_aa: CASSSGRLNTEAFF

j_call: TRBJ2-1
clone_size: -
v_call: TRBV5-4
d_call: -
cdr3_nt: TGTGCCAGCAGCCGAGGGATTTTTGAGCAGTTCTTC
cdr3_aa: CASSRGIFEQFF

j_call: TRBJ2-6
clone_size: -
v_call: TRBV19
d_call: -
cdr3_nt: TGTGCCAGTAATTCCCGTCCTATCTCTGGGGCCAACGTCCTGACTTTC
cdr3_aa: CASNSRPISGANVLTF

j_call: TRBJ1-2
clone_size: -
v_call: TRBV7-8
d_call: -
cdr3_nt: TGTGCCAGCAGCTTAATGGGGGGTAGAAATGGCTACACCTTC
cdr3_aa: CASSLMGGRNGYTF

j_call: TRBJ2-2
clone_size: -
v_call: TRBV7-2
d_call: -
cdr3_nt: TGTGCCAGCAGCATCGGGACTGCATCCGGGGAGCTGTTTTTT
cdr3_aa: CASSIGTASGELFF

j_call: TRBJ1-4
clone_size: -
v_call: TRBV5-4
d_call: TRBD1
cdr3_nt: TGTGCCAGCAGCTTGGCCAAACAGGGGACGGAAAAACTGTTTTTT
cdr3_aa: CASSLAKQGTEKLFF

j_call: TRBJ2-5
clone_size: -
v_call: TRBV19
d_call: -
cdr3_nt: TGTGCCAGTAGTCAGGGACTTCGCACGCAAGAGACCCAGTACTTC
cdr3_aa: CASSQGLRTQETQYF

j_call: TRBJ2-7
clone_size: -
v_call: TRBV5-5
d_call: TRBD2
cdr3_nt: TGTGCCAGCAGCCGTACTAGCGGAGCCTACTACGAGCAGTACTTC
cdr3_aa: CASSRTSGAYYEQYF

j_call: TRBJ1-1
clone_size: -
v_call: TRBV11-2
d_call: -
cdr3_nt: TGTGCCAGCAGCTTAACAGTGAACACTGAAGCTTTCTTT
cdr3_aa: CASSLTVNTEAFF

j_call: TRBJ1-1
clone_size: -
v_call: TRBV12-2
d_call: -
cdr3_nt: TGTGCAAGTCGCTTAAAAAATGAGACAAGGAACACTGAAGCTTTCTTT
cdr3_aa: CASRLKNETRNTEAFF

j_call: TRBJ1-1
clone_size: -
v_call: TRBV18
d_call: -
cdr3_nt: TGTGCCAGCTCAACGGACAGGAACACTGAAGCTTTCTTT
cdr3_aa: CASSTDRNTEAFF

j_call: TRBJ2-3
clone_size: -
v_call: TRBV5-8
d_call: -
cdr3_nt: TGTGCCAGCAGCTTCCCCAGCGCCGAAGATACGCAGTATTTT
cdr3_aa: CASSFPSAEDTQYF

j_call: TRBJ2-1
clone_size: -
v_call: TRBV5-6
d_call: TRBD1
cdr3_nt: TGTGCCAGCAGCACAGGGGGTTCCAATGAGCAGTTCTTC
cdr3_aa: CASSTGGSNEQFF

j_call: TRBJ2-1
clone_size: -
v_call: TRBV6-5
d_call: TRBD2
cdr3_nt: TGTGCCAGCAGTCCTCTGAGCGGGGGGTTCAATGAGCAGTTCTTC
cdr3_aa: CASSPLSGGFNEQFF

j_call: TRBJ2-6
clone_size: -
v_call: TRBV7-3
d_call: -
cdr3_nt: TGTGCCAGCAGTCAAACTTCTGGGGCCAACGTCCTGACTTTC
cdr3_aa: CASSQTSGANVLTF

j_call: TRBJ1-1
clone_size: -
v_call: TRBV6-5
d_call: TRBD1
cdr3_nt: TGTGCCAGCTGGACAGGGGAAATGAACACTGAAGCTTTCTTT
cdr3_aa: CASWTGEMNTEAFF

j_call: TRBJ1-6
clone_size: -
v_call: TRBV4-1
d_call: TRBD1
cdr3_nt: TGCGCCAGCAGCCAAGATGGGTCAGGGGGCGCTTATTCACCCCTCCACTTT
cdr3_aa: CASSQDGSGGAYSPLHF

j_call: TRBJ1-5
clone_size: -
v_call: TRBV15
d_call: TRBD1
cdr3_nt: TGTGCCACCAGCAAAACCCTACAGGGGGGGCAGCCCCAGCATTTT
cdr3_aa: CATSKTLQGGQPQHF

j_call: TRBJ1-3
clone_size: -
v_call: TRBV7-2
d_call: -
cdr3_nt: TGTGCCAGCAGCTTTACAGGGACCGTCTCTGGAAACACCATATATTTT
cdr3_aa: CASSFTGTVSGNTIYF

j_call: TRBJ2-3
clone_size: -
v_call: TRBV2
d_call: -
cdr3_nt: TGTGCCAGCATTAGAAGGCGCGGGGCAGATACGCAGTATTTT
cdr3_aa: CASIRRRGADTQYF

j_call: TRBJ1-4
clone_size: -
v_call: TRBV15
d_call: TRBD1
cdr3_nt: TGTGCCACCAGCGCATCCGGGACAGGGTTTGAAAAACTGTTTTTT
cdr3_aa: CATSASGTGFEKLFF

j_call: TRBJ2-2
clone_size: few
v_call: TRBV5-4
d_call: TRBD1
cdr3_nt: TGTGCCAGCAGCTTGGGAGGACAGGGGAACACCGGGGAGCTGTTTTTT
cdr3_aa: CASSLGGQGNTGELFF

j_call: TRBJ2-3
clone_size: -
v_call: TRBV27
d_call: TRBD1
cdr3_nt: TGTGCCAGCAGGAAAGACAGGGGATTCACAGATACGCAGTATTTT
cdr3_aa: CASRKDRGFTDTQYF

j_call: TRBJ1-5
clone_size: -
v_call: TRBV5-4
d_call: TRBD1
cdr3_nt: TGTGCCAGCAGCTACGGGACAGGAAAAGGCAATCAGCCCCAGCATTTT
cdr3_aa: CASSYGTGKGNQPQHF

j_call: TRBJ1-1
clone_size: -
v_call: TRBV4-1
d_call: -
cdr3_nt: TGCGCCAGCAGCCAAAGGCCGGGGGGCACTGAAGCTTTCTTT
cdr3_aa: CASSQRPGGTEAFF

j_call: TRBJ2-3
clone_size: -
v_call: TRBV24-1
d_call: TRBD2
cdr3_nt: TGTGCCACCAGTGATGCCGGACTAGCGAGTGTTTCGGATACGCAGTATTTT
cdr3_aa: CATSDAGLASVSDTQYF

j_call: TRBJ2-5
clone_size: -
v_call: TRBV7-6
d_call: -
cdr3_nt: TGTGCCAGCAGCAGCTCTGAGGTTGTGGGTGAGACCCAGTACTTC
cdr3_aa: CASSSSEVVGETQYF

j_call: TRBJ2-1
clone_size: -
v_call: TRBV7-6
d_call: TRBD1
cdr3_nt: TGTGCCAGCAGCCCACAGGGGGCCTCCTACAATGAGCAGTTCTTC
cdr3_aa: CASSPQGASYNEQFF

j_call: TRBJ2-1
clone_size: -
v_call: TRBV2
d_call: TRBD1
cdr3_nt: TGTGCCAGCAGACAGGGGTGGGGAACTGAGCAGTTCTTC
cdr3_aa: CASRQGWGTEQFF

j_call: TRBJ2-7
clone_size: few
v_call: TRBV9
d_call: -
cdr3_nt: TGTGCCAGCAGCGTCGCAGACAGGTACGAGCAGTACTTC
cdr3_aa: CASSVADRYEQYF

j_call: TRBJ1-1
clone_size: -
v_call: TRBV6-5
d_call: TRBD1
cdr3_nt: TGTGCCAGCAGCGATACAGGGGCGAACACTGAAGCTTTCTTT
cdr3_aa: CASSDTGANTEAFF

j_call: TRBJ2-7
clone_size: -
v_call: TRBV5-5
d_call: -
cdr3_nt: TGTGCCAGCAGCTTAAGACCGACCTCGGGGGAGCAGTACTTC
cdr3_aa: CASSLRPTSGEQYF

j_call: TRBJ2-2
clone_size: -
v_call: TRBV6-5
d_call: -
cdr3_nt: TGTGCCAGCAGTTCGGGGTGGCGGGGAACCGGGGAGCTGTTTTTT
cdr3_aa: CASSSGWRGTGELFF

j_call: TRBJ1-2
clone_size: -
v_call: TRBV5-3
d_call: TRBD1
cdr3_nt: TGTGCCAGAAGCTCGTCTAGGGGCCACAGGGGATGTGGCTACACCTTC
cdr3_aa: CARSSSRGHRGCGYTF

j_call: TRBJ1-2
clone_size: -
v_call: TRBV5-1
d_call: -
cdr3_nt: TGCGCCAGCAGCCCTGACAGTTCCTATGGCTACACCTTC
cdr3_aa: CASSPDSSYGYTF

j_call: TRBJ1-2
clone_size: -
v_call: TRBV6-4
d_call: TRBD1
cdr3_nt: TGTGCCAGCAGACTCGGACAGGGAAGCTATGGCTACACCTTC
cdr3_aa: CASRLGQGSYGYTF

j_call: TRBJ2-1
clone_size: -
v_call: TRBV29-1
d_call: -
cdr3_nt: TGCAGCGTTGAAGATACTTCGCCCTTCCGGGTAACCTACAATGAGCAGTTCTTC
cdr3_aa: CSVEDTSPFRVTYNEQFF